The entry that follows covers one TCR beta chain sequence. The target antigen is unknown. Excluded were patients having autoimmune disease history or systemic immunosuppression. The record originates from a study of OX40 agonist ivuxolimab in advanced cancers. Study-level results: Low normalized T-cell clonal expansion was also seen in some nonresponders.

Clones were read by immunoSEQ multiplex PCR, and TCRdb kept only the in-frame ones, dropping some. The sample holds around 63,000 clones, around nine tenths seen once. This CDR3 has 15 amino acids. Germline V gives CDR1 MNHNS, CDR2 SASEGT. V gave up 4 bases and J gave up 2 bases; unmatched junction bases: 3. Sample: CD4+ or CD8+ T cells sorted from blood, taken in a trial of the OX40 agonist ivuxolimab. This clonotype was obtained from an adult with an advanced solid tumor such as melanoma, head and neck, liver or kidney cancer. The rearrangement links TRBV6-1 to TRBJ2-3, with TRBD1 matching 10 bases. The CDR3 sequence is CASSAGTGVTDTQYF. In DNA, the CDR3 is TGTGCCAGCAGTGCCGGGACAGGGGTCACAGATACGCAGTATTTT.